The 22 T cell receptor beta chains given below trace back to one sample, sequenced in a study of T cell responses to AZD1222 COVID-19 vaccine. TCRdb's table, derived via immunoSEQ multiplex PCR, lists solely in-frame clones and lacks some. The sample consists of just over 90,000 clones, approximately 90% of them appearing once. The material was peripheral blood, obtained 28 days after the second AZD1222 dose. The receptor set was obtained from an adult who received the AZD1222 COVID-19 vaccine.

For the CDR3, the DNA is TGTGCCAGCAGGGGGACAGGGGTCAACGAGCAGTACTTC. Its protein product is CASRGTGVNEQYF. This chain links TRBV6-5 with TRBJ2-7, with 10 positions matching TRBD1. J lost 5 bases, V lost 6 bases, and 4 bases had no gene match. This CDR3 region has 13 residues. CDR1 is MNHEY, CDR2 SVGAGI, per germline.

The CDR3 spells CASSYLQGQGTNQPQHF. Written as DNA, the CDR3 is TGTGCCAGCAGTTACCTACAAGGACAGGGCACGAATCAGCCCCAGCATTTT. V and J are TRBV6-2 or TRBV6-3 and TRBJ1-5; 8 bases agree with TRBD1. Germline CDR1 MNHEY, CDR2 SVGEGT. J was trimmed by 4 bases and V by 2 bases; bases with no gene match: 10. The CDR3 sequence is 17 residues long.

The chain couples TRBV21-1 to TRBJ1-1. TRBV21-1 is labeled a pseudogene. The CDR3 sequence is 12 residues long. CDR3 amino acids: CASSKDPPEAFF. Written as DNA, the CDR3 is TGTGCCAGCAGCAAAGACCCACCTGAAGCTTTCTTT.

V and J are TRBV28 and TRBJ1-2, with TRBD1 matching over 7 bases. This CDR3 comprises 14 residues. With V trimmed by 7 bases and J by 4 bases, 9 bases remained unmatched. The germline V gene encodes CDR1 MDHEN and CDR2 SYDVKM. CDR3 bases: TGTGCCAGCACAACGGATGCAGGGGGCTATGGCTACACCTTC. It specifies CASTTDAGGYGYTF.

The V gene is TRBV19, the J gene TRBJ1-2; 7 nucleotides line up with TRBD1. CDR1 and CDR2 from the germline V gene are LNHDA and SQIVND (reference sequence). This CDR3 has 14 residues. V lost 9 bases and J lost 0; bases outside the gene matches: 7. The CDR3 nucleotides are TGTGCCAGAGACTACAGGGGAGCTAACTATGGCTACACCTTC. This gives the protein CARDYRGANYGYTF.

The CDR3 region is CASSIGTGGGYGYTF. The CDR3 DNA reads as TGTGCCAGCAGCATAGGGACAGGGGGAGGTTATGGCTACACCTTC. The J gene is TRBJ1-2, the V gene TRBV5-5, with 11 bases aligning to TRBD1. Per the germline V gene, CDR1 is SGHKS and CDR2 is YYEKEE (reference sequence). V was clipped by 4 bases and J by 5 bases; unmatched bases: 7. CDR3 size: 15 residues.

The CDR3 loop is CAWSEGWRTEAFF. Here the CDR3 DNA reads TGTGCCTGGAGTGAAGGGTGGCGCACTGAAGCTTTCTTT. The V call is TRBV30, the J call TRBJ1-1; no definite D call. Germline-derived CDR1 and CDR2 are GTSNPN and SVGIG (reference sequence). Trimming removed 1 base from V and 4 bases from J, with 10 bases in between. The CDR3 runs to 13 residues. The full variable domain, with the rest looked up from reference TRBV30 and TRBJ1-1, is SQTIHQWPATLVQPVGSPLSLECTVEGTSNPNLYWYRQAAGRGLQLLFYSVGIGQISSEVPQNLSASRPQDRQFILSSKKLLLSDSGFYLCAWSEGWRTEAFFGQGTRLTVV.

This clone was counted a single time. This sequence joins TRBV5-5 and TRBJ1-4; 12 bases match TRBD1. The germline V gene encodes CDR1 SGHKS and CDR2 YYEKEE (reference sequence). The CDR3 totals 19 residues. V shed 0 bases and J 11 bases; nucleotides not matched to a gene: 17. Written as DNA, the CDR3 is TGTGCCAGCAGCTTGGCTGGGACAGGGGGCTCTCATCGCATGGGGAAACTGTTTTTT. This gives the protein CASSLAGTGGSHRMGKLFF.

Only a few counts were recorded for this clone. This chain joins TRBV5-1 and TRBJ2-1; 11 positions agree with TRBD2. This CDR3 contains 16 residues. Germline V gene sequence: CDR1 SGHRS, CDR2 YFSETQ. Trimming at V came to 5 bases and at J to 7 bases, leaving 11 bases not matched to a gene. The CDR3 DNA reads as TGCGCCAGCAGTCCCGCCGGGACTAGCGGATTAAATGAGCAGTTCTTC. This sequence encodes CASSPAGTSGLNEQFF.

The CDR3 bases are TGTGCCAGCAGCTTGCCGGGATCGAACACCGGGGAGCTGTTTTTT. Its protein product is CASSLPGSNTGELFF. The V and J genes are TRBV5-4 and TRBJ2-2; possibly TRBD2 for D (5 bases). The CDR3 contains 15 residues. Germline V CDR1 and CDR2: SGHNT, YYREEE (reference sequence). Trimming cost V 1 base and J 0 bases, with 7 bases left between them.

The CDR3 sequence: CSVGQRTEAFF. The CDR3 DNA sequence: TGCAGCGTGGGACAGCGCACTGAAGCTTTCTTT. This sequence joins TRBV29-1 and TRBJ1-1; 7 bases fit TRBD1. CDR1 and CDR2 (germline): SQVTM, ANQGSEA. This CDR3 is 11 amino acids long. Germline trimming cut 6 bases from V and 4 bases from J; bases unmatched to any gene: 2.

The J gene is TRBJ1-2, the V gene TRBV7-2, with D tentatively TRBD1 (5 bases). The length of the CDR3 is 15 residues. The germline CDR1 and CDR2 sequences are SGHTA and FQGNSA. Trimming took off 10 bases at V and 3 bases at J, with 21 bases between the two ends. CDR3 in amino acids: CATAMERGADYGYTF. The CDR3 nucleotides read TGTGCCACCGCAATGGAGAGGGGCGCAGACTATGGCTACACCTTC.

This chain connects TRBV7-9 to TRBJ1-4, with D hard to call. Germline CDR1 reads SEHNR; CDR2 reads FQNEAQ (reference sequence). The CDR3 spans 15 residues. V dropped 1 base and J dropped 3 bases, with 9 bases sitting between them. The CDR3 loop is CASSLEASANEKLFF. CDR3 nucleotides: TGTGCCAGCAGCTTAGAAGCCTCGGCTAATGAAAAACTGTTTTTT. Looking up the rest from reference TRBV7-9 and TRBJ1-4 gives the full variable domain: DTGVSQNPRHKITKRGQNVTFRCDPISEHNRLYWYRQTLGQGPEFLTYFQNEAQLEKSRLLSDRFSAERPKGSFSTLEIQRTEQGDSAMYLCASSLEASANEKLFFGSGTQLSVL.

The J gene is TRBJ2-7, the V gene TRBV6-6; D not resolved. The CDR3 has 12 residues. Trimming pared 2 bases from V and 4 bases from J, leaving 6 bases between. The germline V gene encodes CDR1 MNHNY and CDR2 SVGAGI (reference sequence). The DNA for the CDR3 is TGTGCCAGCAGTTACGTGGATTACGAGCAGTACTTC. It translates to CASSYVDYEQYF.

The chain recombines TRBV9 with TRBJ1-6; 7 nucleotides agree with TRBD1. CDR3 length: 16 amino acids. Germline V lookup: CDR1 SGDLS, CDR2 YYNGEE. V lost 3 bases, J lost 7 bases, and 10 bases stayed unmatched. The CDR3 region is CASSERTGTENSPLHF. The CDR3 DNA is TGTGCCAGCAGCGAAAGAACCGGGACAGAGAATTCACCCCTCCACTTT.

DNA for the CDR3: TGTGCCAGCAGTTTATGGGGGCCCCCATCGGCCAACGAGCAGTACTTC. Protein: CASSLWGPPSANEQYF. The J gene is TRBJ2-7, the V gene TRBV27; possibly TRBD1 for D (6 bases). V shed 1 base and J shed 5 bases, with 18 bases lying between them. The CDR3 runs 16 residues. CDR1 and CDR2 from the germline V gene are MNHEY and SMNVEV (reference sequence).

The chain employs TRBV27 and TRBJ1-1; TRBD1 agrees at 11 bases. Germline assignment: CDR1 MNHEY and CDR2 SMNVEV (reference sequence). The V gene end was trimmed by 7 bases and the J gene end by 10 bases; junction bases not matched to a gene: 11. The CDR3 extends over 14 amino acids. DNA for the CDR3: TGTGCCAGCACCCTTTCCCGGGACAGGGGGATAGCTTTCTTT. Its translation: CASTLSRDRGIAFF.

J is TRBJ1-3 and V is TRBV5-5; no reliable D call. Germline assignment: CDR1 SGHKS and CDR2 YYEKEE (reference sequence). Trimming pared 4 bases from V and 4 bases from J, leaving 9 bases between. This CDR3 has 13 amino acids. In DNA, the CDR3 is TGTGCCAGCAGCCCGGGTTGGGGAAACACCATATATTTT. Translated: CASSPGWGNTIYF. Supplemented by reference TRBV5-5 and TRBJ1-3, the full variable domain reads DAGVTQSPTHLIKTRGQQVTLRCSPISGHKSVSWYQQVLGQGPQFIFQYYEKEERGRGNFPDRFSARQFPNYSSELNVNALLLGDSALYLCASSPGWGNTIYFGEGSWLTVV.

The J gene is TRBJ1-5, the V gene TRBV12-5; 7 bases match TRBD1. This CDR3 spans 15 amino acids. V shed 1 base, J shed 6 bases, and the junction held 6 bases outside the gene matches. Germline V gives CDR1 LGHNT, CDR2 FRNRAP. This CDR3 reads CASGLAQGGSQPQHF. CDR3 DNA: TGTGCTAGTGGTTTGGCCCAGGGGGGGAGTCAGCCCCAGCATTTT.

The DNA for the CDR3 is TGTGCCAGCAGCGTAAGGACAGGGGAGGCCTATGGCTACACCTTC. Protein: CASSVRTGEAYGYTF. The V and J genes are TRBV5-6 and TRBJ1-2; 9 nucleotides align to TRBD1. In germline, CDR1 is SGHDT, CDR2 YYEEEE. This CDR3 region has 15 residues. V gave up 4 bases and J gave up 4 bases; unmatched junction bases: 8.

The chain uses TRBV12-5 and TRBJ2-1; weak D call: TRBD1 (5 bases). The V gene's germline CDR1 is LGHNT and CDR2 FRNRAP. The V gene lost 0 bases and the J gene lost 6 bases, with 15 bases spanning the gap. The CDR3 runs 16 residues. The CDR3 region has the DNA TGTGCTAGTGGTTTGGTGCGTCAGGGTGACCTCAATGAGCAGTTCTTC. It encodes CASGLVRQGDLNEQFF.

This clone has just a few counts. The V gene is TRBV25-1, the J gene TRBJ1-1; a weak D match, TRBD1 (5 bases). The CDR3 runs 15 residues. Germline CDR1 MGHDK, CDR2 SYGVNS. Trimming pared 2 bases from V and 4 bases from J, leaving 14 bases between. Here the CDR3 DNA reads TGTGCCAGCAGTGAAAACCCGACAGAGGGCACTGAAGCTTTCTTT. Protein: CASSENPTEGTEAFF.